The 26 T cell receptor beta chains in this list originate from one sample, sequenced in a study of blood T cell repertoires in COVID-19. Method: immunoSEQ multiplex PCR; TCRdb's copy keeps in-frame clones and lacks some. The sample consists of 90,000 to 120,000 clones, about 86% of them appearing once. The sample was peripheral blood. These receptors were collected from a woman aged 80 or over with active or convalescent COVID-19.

The chain is built from TRBV9 and TRBJ1-1, with 8 bases identical to TRBD1. The V gene end was trimmed by 4 bases and the J gene end by 0 bases; junction bases not matched to a gene: 8. Germline V CDR1 and CDR2: SGDLS, YYNGEE. This CDR3 spans 16 amino acids. This CDR3 reads CASSPRTGPLNTEAFF. As DNA, the CDR3 is TGTGCCAGCAGCCCGCGGACAGGGCCCCTGAACACTGAAGCTTTCTTT.

The J gene is TRBJ2-2, the V gene TRBV28; D might be TRBD1 (7 bases). The CDR3 length is 16 residues. Germline lookup yields CDR1 MDHEN and CDR2 SYDVKM. V gave up 4 bases and J gave up 6 bases, with 18 bases separating them. The CDR3 nucleotides are TGTGCCAGCAGTTCTCCGGCGGAGGGGGCGGCCGGGGAGCTGTTTTTT. It yields the protein CASSSPAEGAAGELFF.

CDR3 nucleotide sequence: TGCGCCAGCAGCTTGGGGGGCCTCGCAGGTGGGACCTACGAGCAGTACTTC. Protein sequence: CASSLGGLAGGTYEQYF. J is TRBJ2-7 and V is TRBV5-1, with D tentatively TRBD1 (5 bases). Deletions cut 0 bases from V and 2 bases from J, with 18 bases between. The germline CDR1 and CDR2 sequences are SGHRS and YFSETQ. The CDR3 contains 17 residues. Combining the CDR3 with reference TRBV5-1 and TRBJ2-7 gives the whole variable domain KAGVTQTPRYLIKTRGQQVTLSCSPISGHRSVSWYQQTPGQGLQFLFEYFSETQRNKGNFPGRFSGRQFSNSRSEMNVSTLELGDSALYLCASSLGGLAGGTYEQYFGPGTRLTVT.

The chain joins TRBV4-2 to TRBJ1-2, with 10 bases that match TRBD1. J gave up 8 bases and V 4 bases, and 4 bases lay outside the gene matches. Germline lookup yields CDR1 LGHNA and CDR2 YNFKEQ. This CDR3 spans 13 amino acids. The CDR3 coding sequence is TGTGCCAGCAGCCCCGGGACAGGGGAAGGCTACACCTTC. Protein: CASSPGTGEGYTF.

The rearrangement uses TRBV7-2 and TRBJ2-1, with 14 bases fitting TRBD2. J was trimmed by 6 bases and V by 5 bases; bases with no gene match: 6. In germline, CDR1 is SGHTA, CDR2 FQGNSA. CDR3 length equals 16 residues. CDR3 region: CASSLGLAGGVNEQFF. The DNA for the CDR3 is TGTGCCAGCAGCCTTGGACTAGCGGGAGGCGTCAATGAGCAGTTCTTC.

The rearrangement joins TRBV27 to TRBJ2-1; 9 bases are shared with TRBD1. Trimming at V came to 4 bases and at J to 10 bases, leaving 2 bases not matched to a gene. From germline, CDR1 is MNHEY and CDR2 SMNVEV (reference sequence). This CDR3 contains 12 residues. CDR3 protein: CASSSTGGEQFF. For the CDR3, the DNA is TGTGCCAGCAGTTCGACAGGGGGGGAGCAGTTCTTC.

This chain uses TRBV7-3 with TRBJ2-3; possibly TRBD2 for D (6 bases). CDR3 length: 15 amino acids. V was pared by 5 bases and J by 2 bases, with 14 bases between. CDR1 SGHTA and CDR2 FQGTGA come from the germline V gene. The CDR3 loop reads CASSHRGLDTDTQYF. Written as DNA, the CDR3 is TGTGCCAGCAGCCACCGGGGACTGGACACAGATACGCAGTATTTT.

This chain links TRBV3-1 (or the pseudogene TRBV3-2) with TRBJ2-3, with 7 bases matching TRBD2. V trimming: 6 bases; J trimming: 5 bases; junction bases outside the gene matches: 8. Germline loops: CDR1 LGHDT, CDR2 YNNKEL (reference sequence). The CDR3 loop spans 14 amino acids. DNA of the CDR3: TGTGCCAGCAGTCTTTCCGGGGGGAGAGATACGCAGTATTTT. It is translated as CASSLSGGRDTQYF.

This chain links TRBV7-9 with TRBJ2-3; TRBD1 might be the D (5 bases). Between the trimmed V and J ends, which lost 3 bases and 3 bases, there was a span of 19 bases. The germline V gene encodes CDR1 SEHNR and CDR2 FQNEAQ (reference sequence). CDR3 length: 17 amino acids. For the CDR3, the DNA is TGTGCCAGCAGCTTCCCTTCCCGCAGGGTTAGGACAGATACGCAGTATTTT. Amino acid sequence: CASSFPSRRVRTDTQYF.

This clone was seen only once. The chain joins TRBV6-1 to TRBJ1-6; TRBD1 aligns across 10 bases. Germline CDR1 is MNHNS and CDR2 is SASEGT. This CDR3 has 15 residues. V shed 2 bases, J shed 9 bases, and the junction held 4 bases outside the gene matches. The CDR3, as DNA: TGTGCCAGCAGTGAAACGGACAGGGGGGGTTCACCCCTCCACTTT. This sequence encodes CASSETDRGGSPLHF.

The chain combines TRBV28 with TRBJ2-7, with no clear D. Germline V gene sequence: CDR1 MDHEN, CDR2 SYDVKM. Trimming left V 2 bases short and J 3 bases short, with 8 bases between. CDR3 length: 13 residues. The CDR3 DNA follows: TGTGCCAGCAGTTTAGGGCGACGCTACGAGCAGTACTTC. Its protein product is CASSLGRRYEQYF.

The V gene is TRBV7-2, the J gene TRBJ2-3; 7 bases align to TRBD2. Germline V gene sequence: CDR1 SGHTA, CDR2 FQGNSA. The CDR3 contains 14 residues. V lost 5 bases to trimming and J lost 3 bases; unmatched junction nucleotides: 5. The CDR3 spells CASSPGLPTDTQYF. The CDR3 DNA reads as TGTGCCAGCAGCCCGGGACTACCAACAGATACGCAGTATTTT.

V is TRBV11-1 and J is TRBJ1-1; possible D gene TRBD1, 6 bases. Per the germline V gene, CDR1 is SGHAT and CDR2 is FQDESV (reference sequence). Trimming shortened V by 1 base and J by 0 bases, and 6 bases separated the two germline ends. The CDR3 has 14 residues. The CDR3: CASSLGTVNTEAFF. The DNA for the CDR3 is TGTGCCAGCAGCTTAGGGACAGTGAACACTGAAGCTTTCTTT. The full variable domain, its missing parts supplied by reference TRBV11-1 and TRBJ1-1, is EAEVAQSPRYKITEKSQAVAFWCDPISGHATLYWYRQILGQGPELLVQFQDESVVDDSQLPKDRFSAERLKGVDSTLKIQPAELGDSAMYLCASSLGTVNTEAFFGQGTRLTVV.

There are many counts of this clone. The CDR3 protein is CASSTSYRVFSQAFF. The CDR3 bases are TGTGCCAGCAGTACTTCCTACAGGGTATTTTCCCAAGCTTTCTTT. The chain uses TRBV28 and TRBJ1-1, with D possibly being TRBD1 (6 bases). The CDR3 runs 15 residues. In germline, CDR1 is MDHEN, CDR2 SYDVKM. The V and J ends lost 5 bases and 9 bases respectively, with 22 bases between them.

This chain joins TRBV19 and TRBJ2-2, with D perhaps matching TRBD1 (6 bases). The V and J ends lost 9 bases and 10 bases respectively, with 21 bases between them. Germline CDR1 LNHDA, CDR2 SQIVND (reference sequence). This CDR3 comprises 14 residues. This CDR3 is CARPQRGMVTELFF. In nucleotides, the CDR3 is TGTGCCAGACCCCAAAGGGGGATGGTGACGGAGCTGTTTTTT.

The chain carries TRBV9 and TRBJ2-3; 7 bases match TRBD2. The CDR3 contains 13 residues. Per germline, CDR1 SGDLS and CDR2 YYNGEE. V lost 8 bases and J lost 1; bases outside the gene matches: 4. CDR3: CASGTSGTDTQYF. CDR3 nucleotides: TGTGCCAGTGGTACTAGCGGCACAGATACGCAGTATTTT.

The chain joins TRBV20-1 to TRBJ2-3; TRBD2 matches 7 bases. V lost 3 bases and J lost 0; bases outside the gene matches: 9. CDR1 DFQATT and CDR2 SNEGSKA come from the germline V gene (reference sequence). CDR3 length equals 16 residues. The CDR3 protein is CSASGGGGGSTDTQYF. In DNA, the CDR3 is TGCAGTGCTAGTGGCGGGGGTGGCGGGAGCACAGATACGCAGTATTTT.

This chain connects TRBV19 to TRBJ2-2; D not resolved. CDR3 length: 15 residues. The ends were cut back, 2 bases at V and 5 bases at J, with 12 bases in the middle. Germline CDR1 is LNHDA and CDR2 is SQIVND (reference sequence). The CDR3 DNA sequence: TGTGCCAGTAGTATATTGGGCACCACGACCGGGGAGCTGTTTTTT. Translated, it gives CASSILGTTTGELFF.

V is TRBV7-2 and J is TRBJ2-5; tentative D call: TRBD2 (6 bases). The germline V gene encodes CDR1 SGHTA and CDR2 FQGNSA. V was pared by 1 base and J by 5 bases, with 14 bases between. The CDR3 spans 15 residues. CDR3 sequence: CASSLERREGETQYF. The DNA of the CDR3 is TGTGCCAGCAGCTTAGAGCGGAGGGAAGGTGAGACCCAGTACTTC.

The chain uses TRBV6-2 or TRBV6-3 and TRBJ2-2; D is ambiguous. Per germline, CDR1 MNHEY and CDR2 SVGEGT. This CDR3 contains 18 residues. Deletions cut 2 bases from V and 3 bases from J, with 19 bases between. The DNA for the CDR3 is TGTGCCAGCAGTTACCGGCGGTGGCTAGTCGTGCACACCGGGGAGCTGTTTTTT. Residues: CASSYRRWLVVHTGELFF.

This chain connects TRBV30 to TRBJ2-7; D perhaps matches TRBD2 (6 bases). V lost 6 bases to trimming and J lost 1 base, with 16 bases between them. The CDR3 runs 14 residues. CDR1 is GTSNPN and CDR2 is SVGIG in the germline V gene (reference sequence). Written as DNA, the CDR3 is TGTGCCTGTTCGTCCAAAGGGAGGTCCTACGAGCAGTACTTC. Protein: CACSSKGRSYEQYF.

This clone was counted a few times. The CDR3 DNA sequence: TGTGCCAGCAGTTTTTACTCTGGGGCCAACGTCCTGACTTTC. This codes for CASSFYSGANVLTF. This chain uses TRBV28 with TRBJ2-6, with D uncertain. This CDR3 has 14 amino acids. Germline V gene data show CDR1 as MDHEN and CDR2 as SYDVKM. Trimming left V 3 bases short and J 0 bases short, with 3 bases between.

The rearrangement joins TRBV5-6 to TRBJ2-1; 9 nucleotides agree with TRBD1. The J segment lost 3 bases and the V segment lost 0 bases, leaving 4 bases of the junction unmatched. Germline V gene sequence: CDR1 SGHDT, CDR2 YYEEEE. This CDR3 region has 16 residues. CDR3 in DNA: TGTGCCAGCAGCTTGGTGAGGGACAGGGTCTACAATGAGCAGTTCTTC. This encodes CASSLVRDRVYNEQFF.

The chain has TRBV5-4 and TRBJ1-2; 8 nucleotides agree with TRBD1. V dropped 4 bases and J dropped 2; count of bases not matched to a gene: 4. From germline, CDR1 is SGHNT and CDR2 YYREEE (reference sequence). The CDR3 is 14 amino acids. This CDR3 reads CASSPRGQNYGYTF. CDR3 sequence (DNA): TGTGCCAGCAGCCCCAGGGGGCAGAACTATGGCTACACCTTC.

This chain uses TRBV6-6 with TRBJ1-5; 7 bases align to TRBD1. Looked up from germline, CDR1 is MNHNY and CDR2 is SVGAGI (reference sequence). J gave up 0 bases and V 9 bases, and 8 bases lay outside the gene matches. The CDR3 extends over 15 amino acids. Here the CDR3 reads CASNRGPHSNQPQHF. The CDR3 DNA reads TGTGCCAGTAACAGGGGCCCTCATAGCAATCAGCCCCAGCATTTT.

The rearrangement links TRBV10-3 to TRBJ2-5, with TRBD1 as a possible D gene (5 bases). Trimming pared 2 bases from V and 7 bases from J, leaving 14 bases between. CDR1 and CDR2 (germline): ENHRY, SYGVKD. The CDR3 consists of 14 residues. In DNA form, the CDR3 reads TGTGCCATCAGTGAGGACAGAAATTCGGGGACCCAGTACTTC. It encodes CAISEDRNSGTQYF.